This TCR beta chain was sequenced for a study of vaccination effects on CD4 cells after COVID-19. Looking at the study overall: Approximately 2.1 million PBMC were placed in each well, which was supplemented with 8.5 to 10 IU/ml IL-2 and around 9.5 ug/ml peptides. Study-wide results and caveats: At late timepoints after vaccination, vaccine- and infection-induced clones shrank markedly.

CDR3 length: 15 amino acids. V dropped 1 base and J dropped 2; count of bases not matched to a gene: 3. Germline CDR1 reads SGDLS; CDR2 reads YYNGEE. Sequencing was performed with immunoSEQ multiplex PCR; in TCRdb, only in-frame clones are kept and a portion is missing. Counted here are more than 60,000 clones, around two thirds occurring once; the ten biggest clones make up 2.2%. This clone was seen only a few times. The antigen remains undetermined. Once cultured for approximately ten days, the cells underwent separation to obtain CD4+ T cells. The cohort was immunized with two doses of either the BNT162b2 or mRNA-1273 vaccine.

This specimen consisted of CD4+ T cells from PBMCs cultured without peptide, obtained after COVID-19 vaccination. The clonotype originates from a human donor who received a COVID-19 vaccine. This chain uses TRBV9 with TRBJ1-1; TRBD1 matches 9 bases. CDR3 coding DNA: TGTGCCAGCAGCGTACAGGGACAGGGTAACACTGAAGCTTTCTTT. Its translation is CASSVQGQGNTEAFF.